Listed below are T cell receptor beta chains from one sample, sequenced in a study of chemoradiotherapy in HPV16-positive cancers. Assay: immunoSEQ multiplex PCR; the TCRdb copy retains only in-frame clones and omits some. The sample consists of about 5,200 clones, just under 75% of them appearing once. The sample in question was tumor tissue, obtained from a patient who underwent chemoradiotherapy. These receptors were collected from a human donor with HPV-associated anogenital cancer. Each CDR3 is given with its conserved first and last residue. A D gene is named only where the DNA matches it firmly. The listing skips clone size in some rows; elsewhere it reads once, few, many or a size class.

d_call: NA
v_call: TRBV7-9
j_call: TRBJ1-6
clone_size: NA
cdr3_nt: TGTGCCAGCACATCATTGAATTCACCCCTCCACTTT
cdr3_aa: CASTSLNSPLHF

d_call: NA
v_call: TRBV2
j_call: TRBJ2-7
clone_size: few
cdr3_nt: TGTGCCAGCAGCCCCGGCTGGGTGCGTGAGCAGTACTTC
cdr3_aa: CASSPGWVREQYF

d_call: NA
v_call: TRBV10-3
j_call: TRBJ2-7
clone_size: NA
cdr3_nt: TGTGCCACCTCACGTGGGGCCGGCGACGAGCAGTACTTC
cdr3_aa: CATSRGAGDEQYF

d_call: NA
v_call: TRBV7-9
j_call: TRBJ1-2
clone_size: once
cdr3_nt: TGTGCCAGCAGCTCGCAGGGAAGTGACTATGGCTACACCTTC
cdr3_aa: CASSSQGSDYGYTF

d_call: NA
v_call: TRBV15
j_call: TRBJ1-5
clone_size: NA
cdr3_nt: TGTGCCACCAGCCTAGAAGTAAATCAGCCCCAGCATTTT
cdr3_aa: CATSLEVNQPQHF

d_call: TRBD1
v_call: TRBV10-3
j_call: TRBJ2-7
clone_size: NA
cdr3_nt: TGTGCCATCGCACCCCAGGGACAGGACTACGAGCAGTACTTC
cdr3_aa: CAIAPQGQDYEQYF

d_call: NA
v_call: TRBV28
j_call: TRBJ1-1
clone_size: NA
cdr3_nt: TGTGCCAGCAGTTTAAGCCAGGGTTCTTTTTTGGCTTTCTTT
cdr3_aa: CASSLSQGSFLAFF

d_call: NA
v_call: TRBV5-6
j_call: TRBJ1-2
clone_size: NA
cdr3_nt: TGTGCCAGCAGCCCTTTAGGACAGCGTGGCTACACCTTC
cdr3_aa: CASSPLGQRGYTF

d_call: NA
v_call: TRBV5-1
j_call: TRBJ2-2
clone_size: once
cdr3_nt: TGCGCCAGCAGCTTAGGGTCATCGGGCACCGGGGAGCTGTTTTTT
cdr3_aa: CASSLGSSGTGELFF

d_call: NA
v_call: TRBV7-9
j_call: TRBJ2-5
clone_size: few
cdr3_nt: TGTGCCAGCAGCTTAGGGGGTAGGAGGGAAGAGACCCAGTACTTC
cdr3_aa: CASSLGGRREETQYF

d_call: NA
v_call: TRBV7-9
j_call: TRBJ2-5
clone_size: NA
cdr3_nt: TGTGCCAGCAGCCAACGAGGGAATCAAGAGACCCAGTACTTC
cdr3_aa: CASSQRGNQETQYF

d_call: NA
v_call: TRBV30
j_call: TRBJ2-3
clone_size: NA
cdr3_nt: TGTGCCTGGAGTACCCGATCCGGAGATACGCAGTATTTT
cdr3_aa: CAWSTRSGDTQYF

d_call: NA
v_call: TRBV7-9
j_call: TRBJ2-7
clone_size: NA
cdr3_nt: TGTGCCAGCACCGACTCCTACGAGCAGTACTTC
cdr3_aa: CASTDSYEQYF

d_call: NA
v_call: TRBV19
j_call: TRBJ1-1
clone_size: NA
cdr3_nt: TGTGCCAGTTCGCTTCTGGGGGGGGGCACTGAAGCTTTCTTT
cdr3_aa: CASSLLGGGTEAFF

d_call: NA
v_call: TRBV25-1
j_call: TRBJ1-2
clone_size: NA
cdr3_nt: TGTGCCAGCAGGGCAACAACGGGGGGATTGAGCTATGGCTACACCTTC
cdr3_aa: CASRATTGGLSYGYTF

d_call: TRBD1
v_call: TRBV6-5
j_call: TRBJ1-5
clone_size: NA
cdr3_nt: TGTGCCAGCCGACAGGGCTCTACTAGCAATCAGCCCCAGCATTTT
cdr3_aa: CASRQGSTSNQPQHF

d_call: NA
v_call: TRBV5-3
j_call: TRBJ2-7
clone_size: few
cdr3_nt: TGTGCCAGCAGACTCGGGACTCGCGAGCAGTACTTC
cdr3_aa: CASRLGTREQYF

d_call: NA
v_call: TRBV15
j_call: TRBJ2-1
clone_size: few
cdr3_nt: TGTGCCACCAGCAGACCTCTAGCAGATGCCTACAATGAGCAGTTCTTC
cdr3_aa: CATSRPLADAYNEQFF

d_call: TRBD2
v_call: TRBV25-1
j_call: TRBJ2-5
clone_size: few
cdr3_nt: TGTGCCAGCAGTTCCGGACTAGCGGGAGGGAAAGAGACCCAGTACTTC
cdr3_aa: CASSSGLAGGKETQYF

d_call: TRBD1
v_call: TRBV6-6
j_call: TRBJ2-5
clone_size: NA
cdr3_nt: TGTGCCAGCAGTTCGCCGGGACAGGGGCTAACCCAGTACTTC
cdr3_aa: CASSSPGQGLTQYF

d_call: TRBD2
v_call: TRBV6-5
j_call: TRBJ2-1
clone_size: NA
cdr3_nt: TGTGCCAGCAAGCGGGAGCCCCTATCCTACAATGAGCAGTTCTTC
cdr3_aa: CASKREPLSYNEQFF

d_call: NA
v_call: TRBV4-2
j_call: TRBJ2-5
clone_size: NA
cdr3_nt: TGTGCCAGCAGCCAAGGCGGGGCGAAGGGGGAGACCCAGTACTTC
cdr3_aa: CASSQGGAKGETQYF

d_call: NA
v_call: TRBV10-3
j_call: TRBJ1-1
clone_size: NA
cdr3_nt: TGTGCCATCAGTGGGGCGAGGGGCTTGGGTGCTGAAGCTTTCTTT
cdr3_aa: CAISGARGLGAEAFF

d_call: NA
v_call: TRBV11-3
j_call: TRBJ1-5
clone_size: NA
cdr3_nt: TGTGCCAGCAGCGCAAATAGCAATCAGCCCCAGCATTTT
cdr3_aa: CASSANSNQPQHF

d_call: NA
v_call: TRBV5-1
j_call: TRBJ2-5
clone_size: NA
cdr3_nt: TGCGCCAGCAGCACCCGGGACCCAGCATACCAAGAGACCCAGTACTTC
cdr3_aa: CASSTRDPAYQETQYF

d_call: NA
v_call: TRBV30
j_call: TRBJ1-2
clone_size: NA
cdr3_nt: TGTGCCTGGAGTGTAGGCGCAGGCAGCTATGGCTACACCTTC
cdr3_aa: CAWSVGAGSYGYTF

d_call: NA
v_call: TRBV5-1
j_call: TRBJ2-7
clone_size: NA
cdr3_nt: TGCGCCAGCAGCGGCAGACTGTATAGGAACTACGAGCAGTACTTC
cdr3_aa: CASSGRLYRNYEQYF

d_call: NA
v_call: TRBV11-2
j_call: TRBJ1-4
clone_size: NA
cdr3_nt: TGTGCCAGCAGCGTCGCCGGCACCCAGGGGGAAAAACTGTTTTTT
cdr3_aa: CASSVAGTQGEKLFF

d_call: TRBD2
v_call: TRBV27
j_call: TRBJ2-7
clone_size: few
cdr3_nt: TGTGCCAGCAGTTTATCGCGGACTAGCAACGAGCAGTACTTC
cdr3_aa: CASSLSRTSNEQYF

d_call: TRBD2
v_call: TRBV7-3
j_call: TRBJ2-3
clone_size: NA
cdr3_nt: TGTGCCAGCAGCCTGGGGGGGGCAGATACGCAGTATTTT
cdr3_aa: CASSLGGADTQYF

d_call: TRBD2
v_call: TRBV2
j_call: TRBJ2-3
clone_size: NA
cdr3_nt: TGTGCCAGCAGTGGACTAGCGGGAGCAGATACGCAGTATTTT
cdr3_aa: CASSGLAGADTQYF

d_call: NA
v_call: TRBV9
j_call: TRBJ2-1
clone_size: NA
cdr3_nt: TGTGCCAGCAGCGTAGATCTCAATGAGCAGTTCTTC
cdr3_aa: CASSVDLNEQFF

d_call: NA
v_call: TRBV19
j_call: TRBJ2-1
clone_size: NA
cdr3_nt: TGTGCCAGTAGTGCGGGACAGCACAATGAGCAGTTCTTC
cdr3_aa: CASSAGQHNEQFF

d_call: NA
v_call: TRBV30
j_call: TRBJ2-4
clone_size: NA
cdr3_nt: TGTGCCTGCCAGGGGCGGGCGGCCAAAAACATTCAGTACTTC
cdr3_aa: CACQGRAAKNIQYF

d_call: NA
v_call: TRBV5-4
j_call: TRBJ2-7
clone_size: NA
cdr3_nt: TGTGCCAGCAGCTTGTATCTGGGCCGGGAGCAGTACTTC
cdr3_aa: CASSLYLGREQYF

d_call: TRBD2
v_call: TRBV5-1
j_call: TRBJ2-2
clone_size: few
cdr3_nt: TGCGCCAGCAGCTTTAATGAGCGGGAGCGTCAGGGGGAGCTGTTTTTT
cdr3_aa: CASSFNERERQGELFF

d_call: NA
v_call: TRBV19
j_call: TRBJ2-5
clone_size: NA
cdr3_nt: TGTGCCAGTAGTCTCGGGGGGCCCCAAGAGACCCAGTACTTC
cdr3_aa: CASSLGGPQETQYF

d_call: TRBD1
v_call: TRBV19
j_call: TRBJ2-2
clone_size: NA
cdr3_nt: TGTGCCAGTAGTTACCGGGCAGGGGGCACCGGGGAGCTGTTTTTT
cdr3_aa: CASSYRAGGTGELFF

d_call: NA
v_call: TRBV11-1
j_call: TRBJ2-5
clone_size: few
cdr3_nt: TGTGCCAGCAGCTTAGAACGCCATAAAGAGACCCAGTACTTC
cdr3_aa: CASSLERHKETQYF

d_call: TRBD2
v_call: TRBV10-1
j_call: TRBJ2-7
clone_size: NA
cdr3_nt: TGCGCCAGTCCGAGGACTAGGCCTGTCGAGCAGTACTTC
cdr3_aa: CASPRTRPVEQYF

d_call: NA
v_call: TRBV21-1
j_call: TRBJ2-3
clone_size: NA
cdr3_nt: TGTGCCAGCAGCAAAGGGGAAGAATACACAGATACGCAGTATTTT
cdr3_aa: CASSKGEEYTDTQYF

d_call: NA
v_call: TRBV18
j_call: TRBJ1-2
clone_size: NA
cdr3_nt: TGTGCCAGCTCACTTGGAGACCCGGTAAAGTACACCTTC
cdr3_aa: CASSLGDPVKYTF

d_call: TRBD2
v_call: TRBV27
j_call: TRBJ2-3
clone_size: NA
cdr3_nt: TGTGCCAGCAGTTCGCCGACTAGCGGCACAGATACGCAGTATTTT
cdr3_aa: CASSSPTSGTDTQYF

d_call: TRBD2
v_call: TRBV6-1
j_call: TRBJ2-7
clone_size: once
cdr3_nt: TGTGCCAGCAGTGGACTAGCGGGGGACTTGGGGGAGCAGTACTTC
cdr3_aa: CASSGLAGDLGEQYF